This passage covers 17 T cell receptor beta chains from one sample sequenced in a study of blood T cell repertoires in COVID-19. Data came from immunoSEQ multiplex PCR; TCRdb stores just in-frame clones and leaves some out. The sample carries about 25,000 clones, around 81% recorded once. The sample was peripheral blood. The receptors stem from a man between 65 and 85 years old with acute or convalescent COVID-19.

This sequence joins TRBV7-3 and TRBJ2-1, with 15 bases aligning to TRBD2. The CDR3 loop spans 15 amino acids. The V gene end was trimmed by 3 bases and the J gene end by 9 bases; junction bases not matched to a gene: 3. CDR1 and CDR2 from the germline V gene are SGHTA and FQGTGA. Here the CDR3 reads CASSLGLAGGGEQFF. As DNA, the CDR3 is TGTGCCAGCAGCTTGGGACTAGCGGGGGGAGGTGAGCAGTTCTTC.

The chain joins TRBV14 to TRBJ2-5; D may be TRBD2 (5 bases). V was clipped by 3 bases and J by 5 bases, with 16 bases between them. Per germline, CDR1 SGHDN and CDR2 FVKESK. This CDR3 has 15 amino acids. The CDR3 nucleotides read TGTGCCAGCAGCCACGTAAGAGGGAGTCTTGAGACCCAGTACTTC. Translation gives CASSHVRGSLETQYF. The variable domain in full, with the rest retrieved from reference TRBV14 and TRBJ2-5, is EAGVTQFPSHSVIEKGQTVTLRCDPISGHDNLYWYRRVMGKEIKFLLHFVKESKQDESGMPNNRFLAERTGGTYSTLKVQPAELEDSGVYFCASSHVRGSLETQYFGPGTRLLVL.

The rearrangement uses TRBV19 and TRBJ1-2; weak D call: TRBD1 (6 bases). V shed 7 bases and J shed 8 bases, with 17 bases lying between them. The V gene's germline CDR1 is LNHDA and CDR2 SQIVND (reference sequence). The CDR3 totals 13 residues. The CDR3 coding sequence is TGTGCCAGTACGGCAACAGGGTTGGGGGGCTACACCTTC. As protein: CASTATGLGGYTF.

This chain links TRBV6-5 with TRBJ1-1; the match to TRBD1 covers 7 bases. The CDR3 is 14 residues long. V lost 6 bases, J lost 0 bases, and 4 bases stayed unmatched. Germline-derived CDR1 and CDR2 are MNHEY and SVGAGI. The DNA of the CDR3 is TGTGCCAGCAGGGTACAGGGGATGAACACTGAAGCTTTCTTT. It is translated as CASRVQGMNTEAFF.

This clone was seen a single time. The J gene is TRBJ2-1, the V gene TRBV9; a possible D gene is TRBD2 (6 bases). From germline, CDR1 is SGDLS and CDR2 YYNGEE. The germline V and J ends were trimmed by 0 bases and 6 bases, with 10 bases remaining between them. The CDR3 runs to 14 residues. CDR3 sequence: CASSVATSLNEQFF. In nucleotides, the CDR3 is TGTGCCAGCAGCGTAGCGACTAGTCTCAATGAGCAGTTCTTC.

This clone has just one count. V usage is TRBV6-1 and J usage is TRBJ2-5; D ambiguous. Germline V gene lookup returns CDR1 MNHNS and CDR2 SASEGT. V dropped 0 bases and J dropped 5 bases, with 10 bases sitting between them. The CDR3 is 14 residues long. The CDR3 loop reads CASSEALSRETQYF. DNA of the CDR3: TGTGCCAGCAGTGAAGCGCTTAGTCGGGAGACCCAGTACTTC.

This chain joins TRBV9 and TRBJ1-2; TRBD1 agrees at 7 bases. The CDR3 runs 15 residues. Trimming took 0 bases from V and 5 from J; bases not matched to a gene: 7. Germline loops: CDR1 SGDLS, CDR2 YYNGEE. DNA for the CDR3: TGTGCCAGCAGCGTAGTATCAGGGGGTGGATATGGCTACACCTTC. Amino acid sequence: CASSVVSGGGYGYTF.

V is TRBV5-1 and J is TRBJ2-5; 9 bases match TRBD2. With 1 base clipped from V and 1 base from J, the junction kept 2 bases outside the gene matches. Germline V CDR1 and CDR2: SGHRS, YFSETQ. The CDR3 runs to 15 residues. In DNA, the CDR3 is TGCGCCAGCAGCTTGAGCGGGGGGTCCCAAGAGACCCAGTACTTC. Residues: CASSLSGGSQETQYF.

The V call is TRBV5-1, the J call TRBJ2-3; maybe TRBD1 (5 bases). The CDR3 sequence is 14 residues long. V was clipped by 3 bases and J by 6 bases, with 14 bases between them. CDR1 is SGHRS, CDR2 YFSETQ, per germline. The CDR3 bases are TGCGCCAGCAGCTCCCAGCGCAGGGCCGATACGCAGTATTTT. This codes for CASSSQRRADTQYF.

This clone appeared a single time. CDR3 DNA sequence: TGTGCCAGCAGTGCGTTCGACAGGGTTGGTAACTATGGCTACACCTTC. The encoded protein is CASSAFDRVGNYGYTF. The chain recombines TRBV9 with TRBJ1-2, with TRBD1 matching over 7 bases. V shed 5 bases and J 1 base; nucleotides not matched to a gene: 11. The CDR3 has 16 amino acids. Per germline, CDR1 SGDLS and CDR2 YYNGEE.

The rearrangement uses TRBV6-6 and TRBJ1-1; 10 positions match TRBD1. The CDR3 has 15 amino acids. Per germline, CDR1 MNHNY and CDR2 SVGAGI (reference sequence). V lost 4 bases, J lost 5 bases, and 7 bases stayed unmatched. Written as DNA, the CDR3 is TGTGCCAGCAGTTGGGACAGGGGATCGGGTACTGAAGCTTTCTTT. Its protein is CASSWDRGSGTEAFF.

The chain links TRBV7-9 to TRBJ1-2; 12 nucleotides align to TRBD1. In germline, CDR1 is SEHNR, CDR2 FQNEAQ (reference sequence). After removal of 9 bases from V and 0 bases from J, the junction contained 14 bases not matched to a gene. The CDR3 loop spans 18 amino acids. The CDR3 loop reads CASHPEGDRGLTNYGYTF. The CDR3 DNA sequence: TGTGCCAGTCACCCGGAGGGGGACAGGGGGCTGACTAACTATGGCTACACCTTC.

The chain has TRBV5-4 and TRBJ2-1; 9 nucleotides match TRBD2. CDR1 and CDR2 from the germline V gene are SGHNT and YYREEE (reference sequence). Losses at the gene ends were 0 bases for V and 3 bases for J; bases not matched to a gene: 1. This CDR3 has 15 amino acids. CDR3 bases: TGTGCCAGCAGCTTGGGGCGGGAGGGCTACAATGAGCAGTTCTTC. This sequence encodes CASSLGREGYNEQFF.

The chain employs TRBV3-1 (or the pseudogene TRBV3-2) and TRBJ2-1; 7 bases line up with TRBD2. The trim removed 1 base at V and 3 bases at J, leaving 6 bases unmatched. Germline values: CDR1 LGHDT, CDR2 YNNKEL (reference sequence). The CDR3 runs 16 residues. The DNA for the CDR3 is TGTGCCAGCAGCCAAGCGACAGCGGGAAGCTACAATGAGCAGTTCTTC. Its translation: CASSQATAGSYNEQFF.

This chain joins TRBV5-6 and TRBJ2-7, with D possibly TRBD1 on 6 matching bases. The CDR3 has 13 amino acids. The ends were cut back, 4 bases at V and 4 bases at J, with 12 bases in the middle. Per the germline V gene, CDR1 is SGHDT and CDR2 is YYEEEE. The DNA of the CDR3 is TGTGCCAGCAGCGGGGGCCCCCAATACGAGCAGTACTTC. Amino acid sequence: CASSGGPQYEQYF.

CDR3 DNA sequence: TGCGCCAGCGGCACGGGGTCTGGTGAGCAGTTCTTC. It is translated as CASGTGSGEQFF. The chain recombines TRBV10-2 with TRBJ2-1, with D perhaps matching TRBD2 (5 bases). Trimming pared 8 bases from V and 9 bases from J, leaving 14 bases between. Germline CDR1 WSHSY, CDR2 SAAADI. CDR3 size: 12 residues.

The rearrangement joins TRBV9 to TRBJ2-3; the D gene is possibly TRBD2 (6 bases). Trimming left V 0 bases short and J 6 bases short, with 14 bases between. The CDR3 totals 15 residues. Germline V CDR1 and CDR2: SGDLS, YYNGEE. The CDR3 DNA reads TGTGCCAGCAGCGTAGAGGACTACGGCCCGGATACGCAGTATTTT. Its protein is CASSVEDYGPDTQYF.